Here is one T cell receptor beta chain with its context. Its antigen is unknown. The source of the sample is a study of post-analysis software for immune sequencing data. Study results and caveats: Clustering by F measure revealed strong co-clustering among samples prepared together in one batch. The five TRBV segments detected at higher frequency in patients than in controls included TRBV5-6, TRBV5-1 and TRBV20-1.

The germline gives CDR1 SGHRS, CDR2 YFSETQ. The CDR3 covers 12 residues. Unique molecular identifiers featured in each of the TCR beta cDNA libraries. In TCRdb, the PCR reads were re-called with MiXCR into one record per CDR3 protein. In the table there are 250,000 to 300,000 distinct CDR3 sequences, approximately 34% of which are singletons. Sequencing input: blood. The source is a girl under 18 with multiple sclerosis. The J gene is TRBJ2-4, the V gene TRBV5-1; TRBD1 aligns across 8 bases. The better agreement between TRBJ2-7 and the DNA end casts doubt on the J call. CDR3 bases: TGCGCCAGCAGCGACAGGGGCTACGAGCAGTACTTC. It codes for CASSDRGYEQYF.